This entry concerns a single T cell receptor (beta chain). TCRdb keeps only in-frame clones here, not all; method: immunoSEQ multiplex PCR. In the table there are under 95,000 clones, about four fifths of which are singletons. The CDR3 has 13 residues. V dropped 6 bases and J dropped 9 bases, with 12 bases sitting between them. This sample is part of a study of blood T cell repertoires in COVID-19. At the level of the study: Sites across the United States, Italy and Spain contributed samples from acute and convalescent COVID-19. Sources were T cells, B-cell-depleted T cells, or PBMCs; the material itself was cDNA or gDNA.

The chain employs TRBV12-3 or TRBV12-4 and TRBJ1-6; D might be TRBD1 (6 bases). The sequence was obtained from a woman aged 70-85 years with acute or convalescent COVID-19. The sequencing sample was made of peripheral blood. The CDR3 sequence: CASSPGQPSPLHF. Written as DNA, the CDR3 is TGTGCCAGCAGCCCCGGACAGCCTTCACCCCTCCACTTT.